The 18 T cell receptor delta chains in this list originate from one sample, sequenced in a study of delta chains in infants with herpesvirus infections (dated by TCRdb to the early 2020s). Library preparation employed RT-PCR. TCRdb lists the instrument as Illumina MiSeq. To generate TCR cDNA, PBMC RNA underwent reverse transcription with SuperScript II using gamma-chain- and delta-chain-specific primers. TCRdb reprocessed the public data with the CATT caller; entries with the same nucleotide sequence were combined afterwards. The sample table holds thousands of delta-chain clones, of which 38% were seen once. Almost 5% of the sample rests with the top ten. The input for sequencing was peripheral blood, taken at time point 4 of longitudinal follow-up. These receptors were taken from a human donor who was a Ugandan infant, either HIV-exposed or HIV-unexposed (not recorded which).

V is TRDV1 and J is TRDJ1, with a weak D call TRDD3 (6 bases). The CDR3 is made up of 17 amino acids. Germline V gives CDR1 TSWWSYY, CDR2 QGS. Trimming shortened V by 2 bases and J by 1 base, and 17 bases separated the two germline ends. In DNA form, the CDR3 reads TGTGCTCTTGGGGAAGTGTCCCCCGATACGGCCACCGATAAACTCATCTTT. It translates to CALGEVSPDTATDKLIF.

This clone was detected only once. The V gene is TRDV2, the J gene TRDJ1, with 9 nucleotides matching TRDD3. The CDR3 loop spans 17 amino acids. The trim removed 7 bases at V and 0 bases at J, leaving 14 bases unmatched. Per germline, CDR1 GEAIGNYY and CDR2 EKD. CDR3 coding DNA: TGTGCCTGCAACCTACTGGGGGAAAAAACATACACCGATAAACTCATCTTT. This encodes CACNLLGEKTYTDKLIF.

The V gene is TRDV1, the J gene TRDJ1; 11 nucleotides line up with TRDD3. The germline V gene has CDR1 TSWWSYY and CDR2 QGS. This CDR3 spans 28 amino acids. Trimming took 1 base from V and 0 from J; bases not matched to a gene: 37. For the CDR3, the DNA is TGTGCTCTTGGGGAACCCCCGACTTCCTTCACGAGGGGTATGGGGGATACGCTAGGGTCGCTGTACACCGATAAACTCATCTTT. Translated, it gives CALGEPPTSFTRGMGDTLGSLYTDKLIF.

The genes are TRDV2 and TRDJ1; 13 nucleotides align to TRDD3. The CDR3 loop spans 23 amino acids. Losses at the gene ends were 3 bases for V and 2 bases for J; bases not matched to a gene: 26. Germline-derived CDR1 and CDR2 are GEAIGNYY and EKD. The CDR3 protein is CACDALRSLPITGGYAGTDKLIF. The CDR3 nucleotides are TGTGCCTGTGACGCCCTTCGGTCCCTACCAATTACTGGGGGATACGCCGGGACCGATAAACTCATCTTT.

This clone was counted once. The J gene is TRDJ1, the V gene TRDV1, with 13 bases that match TRDD3. Germline trimming cut 5 bases from V and 0 bases from J; bases unmatched to any gene: 30. This CDR3 has 25 residues. Germline CDR1 TSWWSYY, CDR2 QGS. Written as DNA, the CDR3 is TGTGCTCTTGGGCCTCGCTTCCTCCTCCCTGACTGGGGGATACGTACTCGAAAGTACACCGATAAACTCATCTTT. Residues: CALGPRFLLPDWGIRTRKYTDKLIF.

The genes are TRDV1 and TRDJ1, with a possible D match to TRDD3 (7 bases). Deletions cut 2 bases from V and 0 bases from J, with 25 bases between. Germline assignment: CDR1 TSWWSYY and CDR2 QGS. The CDR3 has 20 residues. The CDR3 spells CALGEASYSAGGPYTDKLIF. DNA for the CDR3: TGTGCTCTTGGGGAAGCATCCTACTCTGCTGGGGGTCCGTACACCGATAAACTCATCTTT.

The rearrangement links TRDV2 to TRDJ2; 10 bases map to TRDD3. Germline V CDR1 and CDR2: GEAIGNYY, EKD. This CDR3 has 15 residues. J was trimmed by 7 bases and V by 0 bases; bases with no gene match: 4. The chain's CDR3 is CACDTWGIHEAQLFF. The CDR3, as DNA: TGTGCCTGTGACACCTGGGGGATACATGAAGCACAACTCTTCTTT.

This clone has just one count. The chain carries TRDV1 and TRDJ3, with 9 bases fitting TRDD3. V lost 2 bases and J lost 0; bases outside the gene matches: 29. CDR1 and CDR2 (germline): TSWWSYY, QGS. The length of the CDR3 is 27 residues. The CDR3 loop is CALGEGVGFGLGRGILRSSWDTRQMFF. CDR3 nucleotides: TGTGCTCTTGGGGAAGGGGTCGGGTTCGGACTCGGGAGGGGGATACTAAGGAGCTCCTGGGACACCCGACAGATGTTTTTC.

This chain uses TRDV1 with TRDJ1, with 9 bases that match TRDD2. CDR3 length: 22 amino acids. V gave up 3 bases and J gave up 1 base; unmatched junction bases: 24. CDR1 and CDR2 (germline): TSWWSYY, QGS. The DNA of the CDR3 is TGTGCTCTTGGGGATTCTAAAAGCCTTCCTACATTCCAGGGGGATGGCACCGATAAACTCATCTTT. It specifies CALGDSKSLPTFQGDGTDKLIF.

Remarks on this clone: A read error is possible here, since a much larger clone lies one base away. V and J are TRDV2 and TRDJ1; the match to TRDD3 covers 10 bases. The germline V gene encodes CDR1 GEAIGNYY and CDR2 EKD. The CDR3 covers 23 residues. CDR3 DNA: TGTGCCCGTGACACCGTACGGACCTTCCGCGGGGGATACGCGGGATTGAACACCGATAAACTCATCTTT. Amino acids: CARDTVRTFRGGYAGLNTDKLIF.

The chain couples TRDV2 to TRDJ1; 8 bases are a match to TRDD3. This CDR3 spans 17 amino acids. Germline-derived CDR1 and CDR2 are GEAIGNYY and EKD. Germline trimming cut 1 base from V and 1 base from J; bases unmatched to any gene: 10. CDR3 loop: CACDTVLGADLTDKLIF. The CDR3 DNA reads as TGTGCCTGTGACACTGTACTGGGGGCCGACCTCACCGATAAACTCATCTTT.

Regarding this clone: Possible read error: a much larger clone is one base away. This chain joins TRDV2 and TRDJ2; 10 bases fit TRDD3. Germline values: CDR1 GEAIGNYY, CDR2 EKD. With V trimmed by 3 bases and J by 5 bases, 2 bases remained unmatched. There are 14 residues in the CDR3. CDR3 nucleotide sequence: TGTGCCTGTGACGTACTGGGGGATACAGCACAACTCTTCTTT. It is translated as CACDVLGDTAQLFF.

This clone was counted a single time. This rearrangement joins TRDV2 to TRDJ1; 11 nucleotides line up with TRDD3. Germline V gene lookup returns CDR1 GEAIGNYY and CDR2 EKD. The length of the CDR3 is 16 residues. Unmatched junction bases numbered 4, after V lost 2 bases and J lost 0 bases. This CDR3 is CACDILGDKNTDKLIF. In nucleotides, the CDR3 is TGTGCCTGTGACATACTGGGGGATAAAAACACCGATAAACTCATCTTT.

Comments on this clone: A much larger clonotype is one base distant, so this may be a read error. This chain joins TRDV2 and TRDJ2; D is perhaps TRDD3 (7 bases). The DNA end is a closer match to TRDJ1, so the J assignment may be wrong. The germline V gene encodes CDR1 GEAIGNYY and CDR2 EKD. CDR3 length: 17 residues. The CDR3 spells CACVLLRTGDPTDKLIF. The CDR3 DNA reads TGTGCCTGTGTCCTACTACGTACTGGGGACCCCACCGATAAACTCATCTTT.

By its share, this clone is large (0.1 to 1%). The chain recombines TRDV1 with TRDJ1, with 7 bases matching TRDD2. The germline V gene encodes CDR1 TSWWSYY and CDR2 QGS. V shed 2 bases, J shed 0 bases, and the junction held 24 bases outside the gene matches. The CDR3 runs 22 residues. DNA for the CDR3: TGTGCTCTTGGGGAATTGTTCCTACAGGCATATTTGACTGGCCACTACACCGATAAACTCATCTTT. Protein product: CALGELFLQAYLTGHYTDKLIF.

The rearrangement uses TRDV2 and TRDJ3; TRDD3 agrees at 9 bases. Germline V lookup: CDR1 GEAIGNYY, CDR2 EKD. V lost 5 bases and J lost 0; bases outside the gene matches: 10. This CDR3 has 19 residues. The CDR3 region has the DNA TGTGCCTGTGGTCACGTACTGGGGGAGAGCTCCTGGGACACCCGACAGATGTTTTTC. Translating it yields CACGHVLGESSWDTRQMFF.

This clone was counted a few times. The rearrangement uses TRDV2 and TRDJ2; 9 bases fit TRDD3. V lost 4 bases and J lost 1; bases outside the gene matches: 3. The CDR3 covers 15 residues. Germline V gives CDR1 GEAIGNYY, CDR2 EKD. The CDR3 coding sequence is TGTGCCTGTGAGGTACTGGGGGATTTGACAGCACAACTCTTCTTT. It is translated as CACEVLGDLTAQLFF.

J is TRDJ1 and V is TRDV2, with 10 bases lining up with TRDD3. Germline lookup yields CDR1 GEAIGNYY and CDR2 EKD. V was pared by 0 bases and J by 1 base, with 16 bases of the junction left unmatched. This CDR3 has 20 residues. CDR3 protein: CACDTFGLLGDPGTTDKLIF. The CDR3 nucleotides are TGTGCCTGTGACACCTTCGGCTTACTGGGGGATCCTGGGACCACCGATAAACTCATCTTT.